This T cell receptor (beta chain) comes out of a study of T cell clonality in common variable immunodeficiency. V was clipped by 4 bases and J by 1 base; unmatched bases: 3. The CDR3 loop spans 14 amino acids. From germline, CDR1 is KGHSY and CDR2 FQNENV. Control and CVID samples contributed equal amounts of genomic DNA. This table comes from immunoSEQ multiplex PCR, and its TCRdb copy is limited to in-frame clones, with some not included. The sample contains some 38,000 clones, none of them singletons. Patients and controls were mostly of Caucasian heritage. Each donor provided about 4.5 to 8.5 ml of heparinized whole blood. In this sample, this clone turned up many times. The CDR3 end falls 3 residues outside the read, so it is completed with the germline J gene.

The clonotype originates from a person aged 18-70 years in good health. The chain is built from TRBV16 and TRBJ2-5, with 7 bases fitting TRBD2. The material sequenced was peripheral blood mononuclear cells. CDR3 DNA, as far as it was read: TGTGCCAGCAGCCGGGGGGGGACCCAAGAGACC. This codes for CASSRGGTQET. The CDR3, in full, reads CASSRGGTQETQYF.